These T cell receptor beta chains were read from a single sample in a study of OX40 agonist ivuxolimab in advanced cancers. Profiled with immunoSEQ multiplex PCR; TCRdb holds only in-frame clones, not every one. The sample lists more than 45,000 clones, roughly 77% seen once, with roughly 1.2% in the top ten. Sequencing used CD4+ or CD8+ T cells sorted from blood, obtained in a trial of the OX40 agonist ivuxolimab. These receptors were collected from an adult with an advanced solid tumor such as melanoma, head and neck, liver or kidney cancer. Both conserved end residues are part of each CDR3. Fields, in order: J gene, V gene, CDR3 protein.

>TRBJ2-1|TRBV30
CATPASSSYNEQFF
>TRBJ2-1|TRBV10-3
CAISESLGTNNEQFF
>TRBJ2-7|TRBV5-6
CASSLDGQGWYEQYF
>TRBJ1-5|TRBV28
CASSLRGARQPQHF
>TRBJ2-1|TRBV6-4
CASSVRQGGEQFF
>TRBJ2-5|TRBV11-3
CASSLESWGGTQYF
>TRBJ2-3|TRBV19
CASSMGREGTDTQYF
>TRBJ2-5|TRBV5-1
CASSAEIQETQYF
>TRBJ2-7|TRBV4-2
CASSQTGTGAHEQYF
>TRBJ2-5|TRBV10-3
CAISDRLGLGSETQYF
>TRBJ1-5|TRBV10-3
CAISESGLGQPQHF
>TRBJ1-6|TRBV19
CASRKGQGVDSPLHF
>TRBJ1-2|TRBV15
CATSRDRSNRGYTF
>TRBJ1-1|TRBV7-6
CASSRPGNTEAFF
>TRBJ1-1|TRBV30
CAWSIPGAGNTEAFF
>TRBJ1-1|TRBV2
CASEVGTREAFF
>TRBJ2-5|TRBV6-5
CASSDPGTEETQYF
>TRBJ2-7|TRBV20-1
CSAVWEYEQYF
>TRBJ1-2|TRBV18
CASSPQPGQGNYGYTF
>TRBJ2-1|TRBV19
CASSIYGGVEQFF
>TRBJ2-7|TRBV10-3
CAIRGLGGVASEQYF
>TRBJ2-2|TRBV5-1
CASRGDSFRSGELFF
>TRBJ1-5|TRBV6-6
CASRHRGDSNQPQHF
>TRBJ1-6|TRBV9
CASREGQQDNSPLHF
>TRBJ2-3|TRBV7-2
CASSLHFGWTSGYGDTQYF
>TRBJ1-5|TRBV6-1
CASSEVSTGSNQPQHF
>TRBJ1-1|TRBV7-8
CASSLFGTGVRNTEAFF
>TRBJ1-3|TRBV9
CASSVGVYPGNTIYF
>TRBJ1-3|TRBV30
CAWSTRTGERNTIYF
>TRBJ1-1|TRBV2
CASSDNPAAFF
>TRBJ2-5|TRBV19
CASSMGGLETQYF
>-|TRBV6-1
CASSEALGEPYEQYF
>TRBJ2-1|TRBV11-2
CASSLVVGGSSYEQFF
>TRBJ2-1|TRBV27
CASSLALGGARNEQFF
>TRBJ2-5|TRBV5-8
CASSLGGTSGLFQETQYF
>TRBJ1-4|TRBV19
CASSIVVGTGEKLFF
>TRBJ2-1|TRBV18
CASSSEAYNEQFF
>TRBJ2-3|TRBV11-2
CASSLDQGVGQYF
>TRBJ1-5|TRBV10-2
CASSEGAYSNQPQHF
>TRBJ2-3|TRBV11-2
CASSLDWGTQYF
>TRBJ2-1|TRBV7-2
CASSLGGSSEQFF
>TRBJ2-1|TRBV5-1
CASSLVLAGGSGHEQFF
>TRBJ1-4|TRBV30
CAWSWTGIGEKLFF
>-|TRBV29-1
CSVEDPSRRTYEQYF
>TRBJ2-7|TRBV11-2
CASSQGAGGQYF
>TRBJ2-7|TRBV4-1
CASSHPGLAGVSYEQYF
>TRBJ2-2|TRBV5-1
CASSSQTETGELFF
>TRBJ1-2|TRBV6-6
CASSNRWGEDGYTF
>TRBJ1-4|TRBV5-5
CASSSTGPTSNEKLFF
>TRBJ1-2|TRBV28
CASSFGGGYGYTF
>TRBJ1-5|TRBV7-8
CASSLVRGQPQHF
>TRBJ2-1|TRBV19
CASSMPGQRYNEQFF
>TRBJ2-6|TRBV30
CAWNRALSGANVLTF
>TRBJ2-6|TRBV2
CASSTGGPGANVLTF
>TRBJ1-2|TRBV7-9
CASSSTGTSGGYTF
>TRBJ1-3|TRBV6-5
CASSYTRTGNTIYF
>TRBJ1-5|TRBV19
CASHPGLSNQPQHF
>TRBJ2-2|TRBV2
CASRVSGGVNTGELFF
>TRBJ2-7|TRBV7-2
CASSPSAGSIYEQYF